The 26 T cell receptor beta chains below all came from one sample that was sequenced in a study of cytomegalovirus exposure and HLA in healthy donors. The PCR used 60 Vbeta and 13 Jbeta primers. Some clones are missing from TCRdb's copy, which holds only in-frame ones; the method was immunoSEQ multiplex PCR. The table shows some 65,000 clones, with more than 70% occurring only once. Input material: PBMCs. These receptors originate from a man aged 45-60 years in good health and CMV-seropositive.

CDR3 sequence: CASSLRLAGGPVNEQFF. For the CDR3, the DNA is TGTGCCAGCAGCTTAAGACTAGCGGGAGGGCCTGTCAATGAGCAGTTCTTC. This chain links TRBV7-7 with TRBJ2-1, with 14 positions matching TRBD2. The CDR3 extends over 17 amino acids. Germline assignment: CDR1 SSHAT and CDR2 FNYEAQ (reference sequence). V was pared by 2 bases and J by 6 bases, with 6 bases of the junction left unmatched.

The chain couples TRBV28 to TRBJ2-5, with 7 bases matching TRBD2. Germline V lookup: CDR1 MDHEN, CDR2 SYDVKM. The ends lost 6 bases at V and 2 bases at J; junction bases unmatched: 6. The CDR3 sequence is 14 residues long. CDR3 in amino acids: CASSVQAGQETQYF. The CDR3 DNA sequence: TGTGCCAGCAGCGTTCAAGCGGGGCAAGAGACCCAGTACTTC.

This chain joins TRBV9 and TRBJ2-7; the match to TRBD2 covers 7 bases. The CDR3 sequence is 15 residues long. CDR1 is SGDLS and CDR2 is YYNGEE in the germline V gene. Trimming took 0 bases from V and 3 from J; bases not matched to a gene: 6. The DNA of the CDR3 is TGTGCCAGCAGCGTAGGTCTAGCGGATATCTACGAGCAGTACTTC. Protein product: CASSVGLADIYEQYF.

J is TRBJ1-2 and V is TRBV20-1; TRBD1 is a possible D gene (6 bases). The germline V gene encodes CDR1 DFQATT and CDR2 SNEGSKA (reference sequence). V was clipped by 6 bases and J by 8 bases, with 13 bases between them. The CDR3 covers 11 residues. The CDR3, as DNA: TGCAGTGCCCCCTCCAGGGGCGGCTACACCTTC. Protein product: CSAPSRGGYTF.

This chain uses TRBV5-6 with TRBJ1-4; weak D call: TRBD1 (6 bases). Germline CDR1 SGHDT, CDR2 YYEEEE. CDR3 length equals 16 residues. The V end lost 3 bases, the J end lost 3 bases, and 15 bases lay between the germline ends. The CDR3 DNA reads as TGTGCCAGCAGCTCAGGCGGGGGCTTGGCTAATGAAAAACTGTTTTTT. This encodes CASSSGGGLANEKLFF.

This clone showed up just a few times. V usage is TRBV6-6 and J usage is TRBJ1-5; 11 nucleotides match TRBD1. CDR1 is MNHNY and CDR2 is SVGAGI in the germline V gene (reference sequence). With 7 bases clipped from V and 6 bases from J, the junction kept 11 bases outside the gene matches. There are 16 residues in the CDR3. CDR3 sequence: CASTDSLGTGGQPQHF. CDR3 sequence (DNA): TGTGCCAGCACGGATAGTCTCGGGACAGGGGGTCAGCCCCAGCATTTT.

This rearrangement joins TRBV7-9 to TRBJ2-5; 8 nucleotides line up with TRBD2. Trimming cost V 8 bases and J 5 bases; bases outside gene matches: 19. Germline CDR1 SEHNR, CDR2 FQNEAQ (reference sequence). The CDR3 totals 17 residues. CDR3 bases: TGTGCCAGCCCCCCCCCGGAGCTAGCGGGCGAGGGTGAGACCCAGTACTTC. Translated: CASPPPELAGEGETQYF.

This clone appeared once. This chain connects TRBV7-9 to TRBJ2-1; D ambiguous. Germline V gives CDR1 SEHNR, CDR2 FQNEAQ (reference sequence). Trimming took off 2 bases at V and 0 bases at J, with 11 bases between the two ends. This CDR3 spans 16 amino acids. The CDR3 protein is CASSLSVLSSYNEQFF. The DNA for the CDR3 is TGTGCCAGCAGCTTATCCGTTCTTAGCTCCTACAATGAGCAGTTCTTC.

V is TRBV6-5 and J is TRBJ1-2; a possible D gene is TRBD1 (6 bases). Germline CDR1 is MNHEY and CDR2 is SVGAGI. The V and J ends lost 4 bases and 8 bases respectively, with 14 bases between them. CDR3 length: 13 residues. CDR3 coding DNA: TGTGCCAGCAGTTTCACGGGGGGCCGCGGCTACACCTTC. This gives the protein CASSFTGGRGYTF.

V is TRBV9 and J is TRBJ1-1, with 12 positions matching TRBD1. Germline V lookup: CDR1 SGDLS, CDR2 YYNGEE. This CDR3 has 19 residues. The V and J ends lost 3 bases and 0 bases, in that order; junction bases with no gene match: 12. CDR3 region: CASSDGTGGSGWVNTEAFF. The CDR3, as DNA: TGTGCCAGCAGCGACGGGACAGGGGGCTCAGGATGGGTGAACACTGAAGCTTTCTTT.

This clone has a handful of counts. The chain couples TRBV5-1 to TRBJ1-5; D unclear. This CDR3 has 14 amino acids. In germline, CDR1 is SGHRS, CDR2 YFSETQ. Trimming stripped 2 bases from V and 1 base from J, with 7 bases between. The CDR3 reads CASSFGGSNQPQHF. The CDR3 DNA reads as TGCGCCAGCAGCTTCGGAGGGAGCAATCAGCCCCAGCATTTT.

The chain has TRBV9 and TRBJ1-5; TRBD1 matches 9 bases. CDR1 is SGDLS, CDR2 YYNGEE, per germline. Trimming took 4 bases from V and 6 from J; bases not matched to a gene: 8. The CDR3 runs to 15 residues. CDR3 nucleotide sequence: TGTGCCAGCAGCATGACGGGACAGGGTGGTCAGCCCCAGCATTTT. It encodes CASSMTGQGGQPQHF.

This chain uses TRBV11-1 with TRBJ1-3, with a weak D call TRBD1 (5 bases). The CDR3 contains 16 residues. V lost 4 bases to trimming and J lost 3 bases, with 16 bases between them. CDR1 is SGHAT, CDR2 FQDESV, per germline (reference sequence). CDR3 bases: TGTGCCAGCAGCTCTTCCCAGGGAAGATTTGGAAACACCATATATTTT. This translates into CASSSSQGRFGNTIYF.

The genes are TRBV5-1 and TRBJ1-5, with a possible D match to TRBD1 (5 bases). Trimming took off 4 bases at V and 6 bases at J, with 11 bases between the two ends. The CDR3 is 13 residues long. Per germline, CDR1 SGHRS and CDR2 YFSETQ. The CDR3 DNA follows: TGCGCCAGCAGCCCCGGGGGGGGTCAGCCCCAGCATTTT. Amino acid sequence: CASSPGGGQPQHF.

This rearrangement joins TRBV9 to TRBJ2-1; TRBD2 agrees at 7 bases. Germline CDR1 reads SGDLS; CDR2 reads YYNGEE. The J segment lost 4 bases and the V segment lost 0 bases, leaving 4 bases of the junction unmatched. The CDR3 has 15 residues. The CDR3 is CASSVGPREYNEQFF. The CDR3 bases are TGTGCCAGCAGCGTAGGACCGCGGGAGTACAATGAGCAGTTCTTC.

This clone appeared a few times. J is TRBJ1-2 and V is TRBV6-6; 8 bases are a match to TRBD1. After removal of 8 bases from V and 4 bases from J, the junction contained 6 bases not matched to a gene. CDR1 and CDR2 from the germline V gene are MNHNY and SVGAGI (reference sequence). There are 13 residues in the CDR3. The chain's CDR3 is CASYSGTGYGYTF. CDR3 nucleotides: TGTGCCAGCTATTCCGGGACAGGCTATGGCTACACCTTC.

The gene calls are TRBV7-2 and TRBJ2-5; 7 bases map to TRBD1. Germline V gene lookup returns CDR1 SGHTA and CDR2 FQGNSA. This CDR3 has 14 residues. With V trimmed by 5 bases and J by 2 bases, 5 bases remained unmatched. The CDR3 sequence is CASSLPTGQETQYF. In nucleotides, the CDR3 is TGTGCCAGCAGCCTACCGACAGGGCAAGAGACCCAGTACTTC. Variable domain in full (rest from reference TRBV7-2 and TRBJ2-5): GAGVSQSPSNKVTEKGKDVELRCDPISGHTALYWYRQSLGQGLEFLIYFQGNSAPDKSGLPSDRFSAERTGGSVSTLTIQRTQQEDSAVYLCASSLPTGQETQYFGPGTRLLVL.

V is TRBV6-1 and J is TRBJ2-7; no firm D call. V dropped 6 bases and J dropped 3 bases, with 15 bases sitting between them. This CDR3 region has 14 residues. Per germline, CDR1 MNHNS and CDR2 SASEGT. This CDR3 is CASSPMASFYEQYF. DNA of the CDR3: TGTGCCAGCAGCCCCATGGCATCTTTCTACGAGCAGTACTTC.

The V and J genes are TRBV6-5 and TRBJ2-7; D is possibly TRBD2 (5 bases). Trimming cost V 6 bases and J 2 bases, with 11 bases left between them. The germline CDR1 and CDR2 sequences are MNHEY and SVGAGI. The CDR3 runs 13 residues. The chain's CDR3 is CASRTEGTYEQYF. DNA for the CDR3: TGTGCCAGCAGAACAGAGGGTACCTACGAGCAGTACTTC.

CDR3 nucleotides: TGTGCCAGCAGACTCGGGACTAGCGGGGTCTTGGGCACAGATACGCAGTATTTT. Its protein product is CASRLGTSGVLGTDTQYF. This chain uses TRBV5-6 with TRBJ2-3; 13 bases agree with TRBD2. With 5 bases clipped from V and 1 base from J, the junction kept 10 bases outside the gene matches. Germline lookup yields CDR1 SGHDT and CDR2 YYEEEE. The CDR3 is 18 residues long.

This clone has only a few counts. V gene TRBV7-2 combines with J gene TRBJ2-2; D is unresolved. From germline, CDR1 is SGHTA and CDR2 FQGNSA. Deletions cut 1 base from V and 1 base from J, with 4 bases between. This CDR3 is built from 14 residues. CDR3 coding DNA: TGTGCCAGCAGCTTAGGAGAGAACACCGGGGAGCTGTTTTTT. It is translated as CASSLGENTGELFF.

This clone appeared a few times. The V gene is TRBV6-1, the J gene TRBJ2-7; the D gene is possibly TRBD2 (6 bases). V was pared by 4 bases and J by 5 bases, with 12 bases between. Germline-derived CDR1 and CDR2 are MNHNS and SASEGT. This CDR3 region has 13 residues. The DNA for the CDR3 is TGTGCCAGCAGTGCGGCAGGGAGGCACGAGCAGTACTTC. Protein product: CASSAAGRHEQYF.

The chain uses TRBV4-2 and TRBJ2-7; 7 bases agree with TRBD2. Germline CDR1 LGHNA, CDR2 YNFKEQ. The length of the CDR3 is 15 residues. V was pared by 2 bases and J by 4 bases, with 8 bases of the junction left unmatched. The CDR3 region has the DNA TGTGCCAGCAGCCAAAAGCCTCCGGGACTATACGAGCAGTACTTC. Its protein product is CASSQKPPGLYEQYF.

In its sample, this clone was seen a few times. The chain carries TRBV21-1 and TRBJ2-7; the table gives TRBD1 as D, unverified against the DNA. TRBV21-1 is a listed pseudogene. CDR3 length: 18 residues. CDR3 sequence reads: CASRGPGAQRELDIEQYF. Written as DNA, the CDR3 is TGTGCCAGCAGGGGCCCTGGGGCACAACGTGAATTGGATATCGAGCAGTACTTC.

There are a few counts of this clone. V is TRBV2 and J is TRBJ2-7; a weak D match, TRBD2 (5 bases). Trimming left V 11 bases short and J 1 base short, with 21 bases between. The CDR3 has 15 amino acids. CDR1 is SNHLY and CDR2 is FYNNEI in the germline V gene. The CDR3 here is CAALSTEGGSYEQYF. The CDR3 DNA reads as TGTGCCGCCCTTTCAACCGAGGGCGGGTCCTACGAGCAGTACTTC.

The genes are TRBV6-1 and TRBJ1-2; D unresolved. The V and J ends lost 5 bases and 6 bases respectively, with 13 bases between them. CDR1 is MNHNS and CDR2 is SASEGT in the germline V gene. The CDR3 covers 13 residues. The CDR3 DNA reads TGTGCCAGCAGTACATCGTCCCGGGATGGCTACACCTTC. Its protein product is CASSTSSRDGYTF.